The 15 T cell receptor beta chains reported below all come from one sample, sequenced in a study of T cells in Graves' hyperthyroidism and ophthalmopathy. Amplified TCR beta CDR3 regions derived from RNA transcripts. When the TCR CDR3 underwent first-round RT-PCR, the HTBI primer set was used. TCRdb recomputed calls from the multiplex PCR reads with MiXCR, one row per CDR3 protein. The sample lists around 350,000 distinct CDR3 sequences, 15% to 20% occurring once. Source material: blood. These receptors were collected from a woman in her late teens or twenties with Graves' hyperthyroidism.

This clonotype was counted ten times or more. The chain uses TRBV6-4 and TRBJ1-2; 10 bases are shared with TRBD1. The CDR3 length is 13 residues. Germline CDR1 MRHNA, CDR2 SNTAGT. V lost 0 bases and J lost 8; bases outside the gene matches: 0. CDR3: CASSDSTGGGYTF. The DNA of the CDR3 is TGTGCCAGCAGTGACTCGACAGGGGGCGGCTACACCTTC.

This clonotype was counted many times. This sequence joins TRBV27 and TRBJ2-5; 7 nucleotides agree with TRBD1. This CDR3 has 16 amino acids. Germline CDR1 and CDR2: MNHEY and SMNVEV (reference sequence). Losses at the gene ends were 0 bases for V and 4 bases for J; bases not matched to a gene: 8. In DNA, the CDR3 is TGTGCCAGCAGTTTATCGAGACAGGGTAGTGGAGAGACCCAGTACTTC. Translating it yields CASSLSRQGSGETQYF.

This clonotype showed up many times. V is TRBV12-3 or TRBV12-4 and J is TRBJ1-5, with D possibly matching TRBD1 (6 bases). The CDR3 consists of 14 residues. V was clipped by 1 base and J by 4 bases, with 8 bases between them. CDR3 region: CASSLEGENQPQHF. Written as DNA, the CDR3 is TGTGCCAGCAGTTTAGAGGGGGAGAATCAGCCCCAGCATTTT.

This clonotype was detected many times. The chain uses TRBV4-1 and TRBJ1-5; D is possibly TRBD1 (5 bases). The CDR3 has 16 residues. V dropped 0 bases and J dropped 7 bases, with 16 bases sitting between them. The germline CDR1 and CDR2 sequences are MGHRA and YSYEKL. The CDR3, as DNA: TGCGCCAGCAGCCAAGATACAGGCCGGGGAGGGCAGCCCCAGCATTTT. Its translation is CASSQDTGRGGQPQHF.

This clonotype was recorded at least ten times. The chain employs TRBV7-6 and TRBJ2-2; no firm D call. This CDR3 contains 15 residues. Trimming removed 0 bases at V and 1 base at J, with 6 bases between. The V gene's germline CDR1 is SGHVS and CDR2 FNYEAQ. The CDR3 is CASSLAIENTGELFF. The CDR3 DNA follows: TGTGCCAGCAGCTTAGCAATTGAGAACACCGGGGAGCTGTTTTTT. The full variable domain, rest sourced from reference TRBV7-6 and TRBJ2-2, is GAGVSQSPRYKVTKRGQDVALRCDPISGHVSLYWYRQALGQGPEFLTYFNYEAQQDKSGLPNDRFSAERPEGSISTLTIQRTEQRDSAMYRCASSLAIENTGELFFGEGSRLTVL.

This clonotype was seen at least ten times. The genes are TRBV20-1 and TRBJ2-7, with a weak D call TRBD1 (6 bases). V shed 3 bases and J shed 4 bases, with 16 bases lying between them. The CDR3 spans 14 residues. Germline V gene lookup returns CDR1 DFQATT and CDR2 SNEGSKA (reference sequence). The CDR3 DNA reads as TGCAGTGCTAGTAGAGGGGGTAGGAGGTACGAGCAGTACTTC. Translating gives CSASRGGRRYEQYF.

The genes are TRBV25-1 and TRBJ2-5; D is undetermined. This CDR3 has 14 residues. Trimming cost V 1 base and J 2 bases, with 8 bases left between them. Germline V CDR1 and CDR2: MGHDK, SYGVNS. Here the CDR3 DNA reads TGTGCCAGCAGTGAATTCGGCTTACAAGAGACCCAGTACTTC. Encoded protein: CASSEFGLQETQYF.

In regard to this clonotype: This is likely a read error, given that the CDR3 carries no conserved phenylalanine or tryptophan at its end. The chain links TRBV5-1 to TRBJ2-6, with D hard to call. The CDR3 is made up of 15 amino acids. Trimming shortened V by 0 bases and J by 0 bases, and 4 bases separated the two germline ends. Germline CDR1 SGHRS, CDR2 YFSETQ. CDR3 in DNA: TGCGCCAGCAGCTTGGGACACTCTGGGGCCAACGTCCTGACTTAC. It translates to CASSLGHSGANVLTY.

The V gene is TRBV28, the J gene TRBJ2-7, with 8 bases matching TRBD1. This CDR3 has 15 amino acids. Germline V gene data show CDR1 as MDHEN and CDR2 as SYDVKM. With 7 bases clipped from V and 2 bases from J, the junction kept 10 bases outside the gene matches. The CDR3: CASNYPGQATYEQYF. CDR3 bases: TGTGCCAGCAATTACCCGGGACAGGCCACCTACGAGCAGTACTTC.

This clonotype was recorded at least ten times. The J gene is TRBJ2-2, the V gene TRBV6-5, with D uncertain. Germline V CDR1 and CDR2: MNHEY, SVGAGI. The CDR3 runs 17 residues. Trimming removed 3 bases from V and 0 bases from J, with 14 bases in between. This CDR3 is CASSYLRRQTNTGELFF. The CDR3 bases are TGTGCCAGCAGTTATTTACGTCGGCAGACGAACACCGGGGAGCTGTTTTTT.

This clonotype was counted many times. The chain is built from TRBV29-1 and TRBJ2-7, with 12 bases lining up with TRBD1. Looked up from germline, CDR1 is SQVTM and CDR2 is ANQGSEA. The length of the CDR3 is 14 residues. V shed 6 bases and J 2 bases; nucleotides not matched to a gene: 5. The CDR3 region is CSVGTGGRAYEQYF. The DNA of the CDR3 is TGCAGCGTCGGGACAGGGGGCAGGGCCTACGAGCAGTACTTC.

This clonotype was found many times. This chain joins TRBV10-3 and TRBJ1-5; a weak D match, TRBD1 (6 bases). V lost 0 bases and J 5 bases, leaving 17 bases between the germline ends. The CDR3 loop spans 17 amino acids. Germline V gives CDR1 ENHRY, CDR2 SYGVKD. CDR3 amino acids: CAISESSGTRGDQPQHF. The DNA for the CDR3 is TGTGCCATCAGTGAGTCTTCGGGGACAAGGGGAGATCAGCCCCAGCATTTT.

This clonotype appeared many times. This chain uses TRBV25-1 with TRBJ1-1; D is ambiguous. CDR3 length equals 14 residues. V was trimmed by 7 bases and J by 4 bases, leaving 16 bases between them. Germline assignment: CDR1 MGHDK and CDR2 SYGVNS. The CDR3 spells CASTRSLGVTEAFF. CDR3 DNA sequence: TGTGCCAGCACTAGATCCCTCGGGGTCACTGAAGCTTTCTTT.

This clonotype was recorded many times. This CDR3 is CASSLIGTQYF. The CDR3 DNA reads as TGTGCCAGCAGCTTAATTGGGACCCAGTACTTC. The V call is TRBV11-2, the J call TRBJ2-5, with no clear D. Deletions cut 2 bases from V and 7 bases from J, with 5 bases between. The CDR3 is 11 residues long. Germline loops: CDR1 SGHAT, CDR2 FQNNGV.

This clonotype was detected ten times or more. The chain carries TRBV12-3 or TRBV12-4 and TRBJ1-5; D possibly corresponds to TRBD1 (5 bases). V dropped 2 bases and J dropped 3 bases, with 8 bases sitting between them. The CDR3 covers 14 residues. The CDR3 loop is CASSLSGTNQPQHF. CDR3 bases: TGTGCCAGCAGTTTATCAGGGACCAATCAGCCCCAGCATTTT.